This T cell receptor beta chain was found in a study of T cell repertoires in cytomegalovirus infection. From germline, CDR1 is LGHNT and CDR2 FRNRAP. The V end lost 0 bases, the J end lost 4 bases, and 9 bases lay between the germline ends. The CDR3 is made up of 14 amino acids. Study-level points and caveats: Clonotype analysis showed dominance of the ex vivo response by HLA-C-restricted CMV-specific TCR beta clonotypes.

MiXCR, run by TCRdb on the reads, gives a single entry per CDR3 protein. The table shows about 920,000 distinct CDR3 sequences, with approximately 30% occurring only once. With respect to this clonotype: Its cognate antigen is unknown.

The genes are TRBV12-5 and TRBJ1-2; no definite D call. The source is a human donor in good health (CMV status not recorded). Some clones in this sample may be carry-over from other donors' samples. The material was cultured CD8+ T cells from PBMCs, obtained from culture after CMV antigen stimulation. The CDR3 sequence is CASGLVGLFYGYTF. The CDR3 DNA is TGTGCTAGTGGTTTGGTAGGTCTCTTCTATGGCTACACCTTC.